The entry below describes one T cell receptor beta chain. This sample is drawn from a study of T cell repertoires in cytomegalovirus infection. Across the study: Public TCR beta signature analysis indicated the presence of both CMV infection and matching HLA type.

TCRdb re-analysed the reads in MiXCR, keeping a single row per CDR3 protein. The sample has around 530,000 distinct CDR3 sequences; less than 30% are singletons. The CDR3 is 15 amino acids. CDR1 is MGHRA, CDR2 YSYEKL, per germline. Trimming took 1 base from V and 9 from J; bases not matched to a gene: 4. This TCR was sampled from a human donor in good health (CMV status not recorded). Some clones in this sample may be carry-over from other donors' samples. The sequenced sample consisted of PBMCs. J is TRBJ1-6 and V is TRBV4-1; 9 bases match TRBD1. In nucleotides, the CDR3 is TGCGCCAGCAGCCAAGGGGACAGGGTCATTTCACCCCTCCACTTT. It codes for CASSQGDRVISPLHF.